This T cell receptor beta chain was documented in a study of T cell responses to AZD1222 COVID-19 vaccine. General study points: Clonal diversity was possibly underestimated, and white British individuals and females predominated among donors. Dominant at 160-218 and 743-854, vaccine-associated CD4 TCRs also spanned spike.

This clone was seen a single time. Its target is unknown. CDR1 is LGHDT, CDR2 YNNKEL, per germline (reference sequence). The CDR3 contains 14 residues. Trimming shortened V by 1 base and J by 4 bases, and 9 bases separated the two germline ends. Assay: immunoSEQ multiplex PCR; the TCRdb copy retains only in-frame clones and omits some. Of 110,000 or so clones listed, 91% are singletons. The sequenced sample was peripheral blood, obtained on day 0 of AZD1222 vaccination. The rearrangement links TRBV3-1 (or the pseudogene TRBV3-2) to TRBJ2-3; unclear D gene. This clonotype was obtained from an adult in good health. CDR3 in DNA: TGTGCCAGCAGCCAAGTTCACGGTCCAGATACGCAGTATTTT. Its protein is CASSQVHGPDTQYF.